A selection of T cell receptor beta chains follows, all from one sample in a study of cytomegalovirus exposure and HLA in healthy donors. This table comes from immunoSEQ multiplex PCR, and its TCRdb copy is limited to in-frame clones, with some not included. The table lists roughly 250,000 clones, roughly 81% of them singletons, with roughly 2% in the top ten. Sequencing input: PBMCs. These receptors originate from a woman in her thirties or forties in good health and CMV-seropositive. CDR3s leave out the opening cysteine and the closing phenylalanine or tryptophan.

V	J	CDR3
TRBV9	TRBJ2-1	ASSVVPLLAGVSYNEQF
TRBV5-4	TRBJ2-1	ASSSPESYNEQF
TRBV6-6	TRBJ1-5	ASSYSEGRGQPQH
TRBV6-5	TRBJ1-3	ASSYGGETGNTIY
TRBV10-3	TRBJ1-2	AISESTGNYGYT
TRBV27	TRBJ2-1	ASSQGLAGVNEQF
TRBV5-5	TRBJ2-6	ASSLASGANVLT
TRBV28	TRBJ1-1	ASSLWGRGGIFEAF
TRBV27	TRBJ1-5	ASSLLGGERQPQH
TRBV7-2	TRBJ1-3	ASSLPTGSGNTIY
TRBV29-1	TRBJ2-1	SVGQFYNEQF
TRBV30	TRBJ2-5	AYGTSGIQETQY
TRBV6-5	TRBJ1-4	ASRDGDRNEKLF
TRBV4-2	TRBJ2-3	ASSPGTSGRTDTQY
TRBV9	TRBJ1-2	ASSVGQGDGYT
TRBV5-1	TRBJ1-4	ASSRSGLLNEKLF
TRBV9	TRBJ2-7	ASSGDRAYEQY
TRBV7-9	TRBJ2-6	ASGTASSGANVLT
TRBV7-2	TRBJ1-3	ASSLQQGAMGNTIY
TRBV4-1	TRBJ1-2	ASFENHGYT
TRBV9	TRBJ1-3	ASSDREGLDTIY
TRBV7-8	TRBJ1-3	ASSKRDRDLSGNTIY
TRBV30	TRBJ2-1	AWSRRADVNEQF
TRBV5-1	TRBJ1-5	ASSSTGMSNQPQH
TRBV5-1	TRBJ1-2	ASSLGQGVDGYT
TRBV2	TRBJ1-2	ASSEDPQGRNYGYT
TRBV5-1	TRBJ2-1	ASSGDSGSSNEQF
TRBV4-1	TRBJ2-5	ASSQEPLAGVVETQY
TRBV5-1	TRBJ2-7	ASSPWGQGVHEQY
TRBV28	TRBJ2-7	ATRTSGYEQY
TRBV27	TRBJ2-1	ASSQPGLAGTNEQF
TRBV29-1	TRBJ2-7	SATRDSSYEQY
TRBV5-5	TRBJ2-1	ASSLDGSPF
TRBV7-9	TRBJ2-7	ASGEGSYEQY
TRBV30	TRBJ2-7	AWCYRDRSYEQY
TRBV19	TRBJ2-7	ASRGQSSIIYEQY